A selection of T cell receptor beta chains follows, all from one sample in a study of T cells in Graves' hyperthyroidism and ophthalmopathy. Each CDR3 protein gets one entry after TCRdb re-called the multiplex PCR reads with MiXCR. The sample shows 95,000 to 110,000 distinct CDR3 sequences, about 16% of them seen only once. Source material: blood. Receptor source: a woman aged 45 to 65 with Graves' hyperthyroidism. Each CDR3 is given with its conserved first and last residue. Fields, in order: clone size, V gene, J gene, D gene, CDR3 DNA, CDR3 protein. D genes are given only for firm matches. Expanded clones get a size class; other rows say once, few or many, or leave the size out.

abundance: many; v_gene: TRBV9; j_gene: TRBJ2-1; d_gene: NA; CDR3nt: TGTGCCAGCAGCGTGAGCGGTTTCTCCTACAATGAGCAGTTCTTC; CDR3aa: CASSVSGFSYNEQFF
abundance: many; v_gene: TRBV12-3/TRBV12-4; j_gene: TRBJ1-4; d_gene: NA; CDR3nt: TGTGCCAGCAGCTCCTCACGAAGTGGGAATGAAAAACTGTTTTTT; CDR3aa: CASSSSRSGNEKLFF
abundance: NA; v_gene: TRBV30; j_gene: TRBJ1-1; d_gene: TRBD1; CDR3nt: TGTGCCTGGAGGAGGGACAGACTAAAAGCTTTCTTT; CDR3aa: CAWRRDRLKAFF
abundance: NA; v_gene: TRBV25-1; j_gene: TRBJ1-1; d_gene: NA; CDR3nt: TGTGCCAGCAGTGCGACGGGGGACTCATGGAATACTGAAGCTTTCTTT; CDR3aa: CASSATGDSWNTEAFF
abundance: NA; v_gene: TRBV20-1; j_gene: TRBJ1-1; d_gene: TRBD1; CDR3nt: TGCAGTGCTGGGTTCGGACAGGGCAGTGGAGCTTTCTTT; CDR3aa: CSAGFGQGSGAFF
abundance: many; v_gene: TRBV6-1; j_gene: TRBJ2-1; d_gene: NA; CDR3nt: TGTGCCAGCAGTGAAATGAAGAGCTCCCACAATGAGCAGTTCTTC; CDR3aa: CASSEMKSSHNEQFF
abundance: many; v_gene: TRBV20-1; j_gene: TRBJ1-2; d_gene: NA; CDR3nt: TGCAGTGCCAGGAGCTGGGTTCAGGGCTACACCTTC; CDR3aa: CSARSWVQGYTF
abundance: many; v_gene: TRBV3-1; j_gene: TRBJ2-1; d_gene: TRBD2; CDR3nt: TGTGCCAGCAGCCAAGGCACGGGAGGTTTCGATGAGCAGTTCTTC; CDR3aa: CASSQGTGGFDEQFF
abundance: many; v_gene: TRBV20-1; j_gene: TRBJ2-3; d_gene: NA; CDR3nt: TGCAGTGCTAGAGATCGGGCAGGCTTCTATAGAGATACGCAGTATTTT; CDR3aa: CSARDRAGFYRDTQYF
abundance: many; v_gene: TRBV29-1; j_gene: TRBJ1-2; d_gene: NA; CDR3nt: TGCAGCGTTGATCGTGGACAGCCTGTGAACTATGGCTACACCTTC; CDR3aa: CSVDRGQPVNYGYTF
abundance: many; v_gene: TRBV5-1; j_gene: TRBJ2-1; d_gene: TRBD2; CDR3nt: TGCGCCAGCAGCTTATCAGGCGGGAGTGTTGAGCAGTTCTTC; CDR3aa: CASSLSGGSVEQFF
abundance: many; v_gene: TRBV13; j_gene: TRBJ2-7; d_gene: TRBD2; CDR3nt: TGTGCCAGCAGCTTAACCCCCGGGGGGGGAAAAAGCTCCTACGAGCAGTACTTC; CDR3aa: CASSLTPGGGKSSYEQYF
abundance: many; v_gene: TRBV29-1; j_gene: TRBJ1-1; d_gene: NA; CDR3nt: TGCAGCGTTAACCGGGTCCGCTCCACTGAAGCTTTCTTT; CDR3aa: CSVNRVRSTEAFF
abundance: NA; v_gene: TRBV20-1; j_gene: TRBJ2-1; d_gene: TRBD2; CDR3nt: TGCAGTGCCCCCGGGACCGGGACTAGCGGACTATACAATGAGCAGTTCTTC; CDR3aa: CSAPGTGTSGLYNEQFF
abundance: many; v_gene: TRBV25-1; j_gene: TRBJ2-7; d_gene: NA; CDR3nt: TGTGCCAGCAGTCGATCAGGGCCTACCTACGAGCAGTACTTC; CDR3aa: CASSRSGPTYEQYF
abundance: many; v_gene: TRBV28; j_gene: TRBJ1-4; d_gene: TRBD1; CDR3nt: TGTGCCAGCAGTTTACAGGGGGATGGAGGTGAAAAACTGTTTTTT; CDR3aa: CASSLQGDGGEKLFF
abundance: many; v_gene: TRBV5-4; j_gene: TRBJ1-4; d_gene: TRBD1; CDR3nt: TGTGCCAGCAGCTCAACAGGGGATGATGAAAAACTGTTTTTT; CDR3aa: CASSSTGDDEKLFF
abundance: NA; v_gene: TRBV11-2; j_gene: TRBJ2-1; d_gene: TRBD2; CDR3nt: TGTGCCAGCAGCTTGGGGCTAGCGGGAGCTGAGCAGTTCTTC; CDR3aa: CASSLGLAGAEQFF